These 22 T cell receptor beta chains were sequenced from one sample in a study of post-analysis software for immune sequencing data. Study-wide findings and caveats: Controls showed lower frequencies than patients for five TRBV segments, and TRBV5-6, TRBV5-1 and TRBV20-1 were among these.

Sequencing libraries made from TCR beta cDNA carried unique molecular identifiers. TCRdb itself ran the PCR reads through MiXCR, one entry per CDR3 protein. The table includes about half a million distinct CDR3 sequences, about a third detected once. No antigens are known for them. Sequencing was done on a sample of blood. The receptors were gathered from a girl aged 2-17 years with multiple sclerosis.

In its sample, this clonotype was seen a few times. V and J are TRBV7-3 and TRBJ2-5; TRBD2 is a possible D gene (6 bases). This CDR3 contains 15 residues. V gave up 5 bases and J gave up 4 bases, with 17 bases separating them. Germline V lookup: CDR1 SGHTA, CDR2 FQGTGA. CDR3 DNA sequence: TGTGCCAGCAGCCCCACGGCCCGGGGGATAGAGACCCAGTACTTC. Its translation: CASSPTARGIETQYF.

The table lists this clonotype with a few counts. The gene calls are TRBV6-6 and TRBJ1-2; 10 nucleotides align to TRBD1. This CDR3 has 16 amino acids. V gave up 6 bases and J gave up 4 bases; unmatched junction bases: 11. Germline loops: CDR1 MNHNY, CDR2 SVGAGI (reference sequence). CDR3 amino acids: CASRPRDRGIFYGYTF. CDR3 nucleotides: TGTGCCAGCAGACCACGGGACAGGGGTATCTTCTATGGCTACACCTTC.

The chain employs TRBV12-3 or TRBV12-4 and TRBJ1-1; 9 bases are shared with TRBD1. The V gene end was trimmed by 5 bases and the J gene end by 4 bases; junction bases not matched to a gene: 8. The CDR3 runs to 15 residues. The chain's CDR3 is CASSPGTGQGTEAFF. CDR3 in DNA: TGTGCCAGCAGTCCTGGGACAGGGCAGGGCACTGAAGCTTTCTTT.

The chain links TRBV20-1 to TRBJ2-6; TRBD1 might be the D (5 bases). V shed 0 bases and J shed 4 bases, with 10 bases lying between them. Germline V gene data show CDR1 as DFQATT and CDR2 as SNEGSKA (reference sequence). The CDR3 covers 15 residues. CDR3: CSARDGQGGANVLTF. As DNA, the CDR3 is TGCAGTGCTAGAGATGGCCAGGGAGGGGCCAACGTCCTGACTTTC.

CDR3 nucleotide sequence: TGTGTGGCAGCACCTTTCCGCAATCAGCCCCAGCATTTT. It codes for CVAAPFRNQPQHF. The J gene is TRBJ1-5, the V gene TRBV6-1; D remains unclear. CDR3 length: 13 amino acids. CDR1 is MNHNS and CDR2 is SASEGT in the germline V gene.

This clonotype was counted a few times. This chain connects TRBV29-1 to TRBJ2-4; D is undetermined. Germline lookup yields CDR1 SQVTM and CDR2 ANQGSEA. The V end was cut by 4 bases, the J end by 0 bases, with 7 bases between. This CDR3 has 13 residues. The DNA for the CDR3 is TGCAGCGTTGTTTGGCTAGCCAAAAACATTCAGTACTTC. It encodes CSVVWLAKNIQYF.

There are many counts of this clonotype. The rearrangement links TRBV29-1 to TRBJ2-3; TRBD1 might be the D (6 bases). The V gene's germline CDR1 is SQVTM and CDR2 ANQGSEA. The CDR3 spans 11 residues. V was shortened by 5 bases and J by 5 bases, with 8 bases between the two germline ends. CDR3 coding DNA: TGCAGCGTTCCCAGGGGAGATACGCAGTATTTT. Amino acids: CSVPRGDTQYF.

The V and J genes are TRBV5-1 and TRBJ1-1; D unclear. V gave up 0 bases and J gave up 0 bases, with 9 bases separating them. Germline assignment: CDR1 SGHRS and CDR2 YFSETQ. This CDR3 is 15 amino acids long. CDR3 sequence reads: CASSLDSALNTEAFF. The CDR3 bases are TGCGCCAGCAGCTTGGATTCGGCTTTGAACACTGAAGCTTTCTTT.

This clonotype was counted many times. This chain connects TRBV28 to TRBJ1-2, with 7 bases fitting TRBD1. Germline CDR1 and CDR2: MDHEN and SYDVKM. The V gene end was trimmed by 6 bases and the J gene end by 0 bases; junction bases not matched to a gene: 4. The CDR3 consists of 14 residues. The CDR3 DNA reads as TGTGCCAGCAGACCGGACAGGTCTAACTATGGCTACACCTTC. Protein product: CASRPDRSNYGYTF.

This clonotype came up a few times. The chain joins TRBV7-2 to TRBJ2-3, with 8 nucleotides matching TRBD1. J gave up 1 base and V 5 bases, and 8 bases lay outside the gene matches. This CDR3 is built from 16 residues. Looked up from germline, CDR1 is SGHTA and CDR2 is FQGNSA. The CDR3 DNA is TGTGCCAGCAGCGCAGACGACAGGGGTGGCACAGATACGCAGTATTTT. Translating it yields CASSADDRGGTDTQYF. Variable domain in full (rest from reference TRBV7-2 and TRBJ2-3): GAGVSQSPSNKVTEKGKDVELRCDPISGHTALYWYRQSLGQGLEFLIYFQGNSAPDKSGLPSDRFSAERTGGSVSTLTIQRTQQEDSAVYLCASSADDRGGTDTQYFGPGTRLTVL.

This clonotype was seen ten or more times. This chain joins TRBV20-1 and TRBJ2-5; no firm D call. CDR3 length equals 11 residues. Looked up from germline, CDR1 is DFQATT and CDR2 is SNEGSKA (reference sequence). V was clipped by 5 bases and J by 3 bases, with 7 bases between them. The DNA of the CDR3 is TGCAGTGCTTCCGTCGAAGAGACCCAGTACTTC. It encodes CSASVEETQYF.

This chain uses TRBV24-1 with TRBJ1-5; 8 nucleotides match TRBD1. The CDR3 sequence is 15 residues long. The junction had 5 bases not matched to a gene; V was cut back by 2 bases and J by 6 bases. Germline CDR1 is KGHDR and CDR2 is SFDVKD. In nucleotides, the CDR3 is TGTGCCACCAGTGATTGGTCAGGGGGCGGTCAGCCCCAGCATTTT. Protein product: CATSDWSGGGQPQHF.

The chain joins TRBV5-5 to TRBJ1-5; 7 bases are shared with TRBD1. The germline CDR1 and CDR2 sequences are SGHKS and YYEKEE (reference sequence). Trimming removed 5 bases from V and 6 bases from J; junction bases left unmatched: 8. There are 14 residues in the CDR3. The CDR3, as DNA: TGTGCCAGCAGAGGGGACAGTTCTAGTCAGCCCCAGCATTTT. Protein sequence: CASRGDSSSQPQHF.

J is TRBJ2-7 and V is TRBV28; D possibly uses TRBD1 or TRBD2 (5 bases each). Germline loops: CDR1 MDHEN, CDR2 SYDVKM. Trimming shortened V by 4 bases and J by 6 bases, and 31 bases separated the two germline ends. The CDR3 extends over 19 amino acids. In DNA form, the CDR3 reads TGTGCCAGCAGTTCACTACCGGGACGTCCCTTAATAGGTGTAGGCGAGCAGTACTTC. This gives the protein CASSSLPGRPLIGVGEQYF.

J is TRBJ1-5 and V is TRBV20-1; 8 bases are a match to TRBD1. The CDR3 loop spans 16 amino acids. Trimming took 0 bases from V and 4 from J; bases not matched to a gene: 8. Germline CDR1 DFQATT, CDR2 SNEGSKA (reference sequence). The CDR3 protein is CSARDHRGIRNQPQHF. In DNA form, the CDR3 reads TGCAGTGCTAGAGATCACAGGGGGATTAGGAATCAGCCCCAGCATTTT.

This clonotype was counted only a few times. V usage is TRBV9 and J usage is TRBJ2-1, with 7 bases aligning to TRBD2. This CDR3 has 17 amino acids. Germline V lookup: CDR1 SGDLS, CDR2 YYNGEE. V gave up 0 bases and J gave up 5 bases; unmatched junction bases: 11. CDR3 loop: CASSVAWRAGLNNEQFF. Here the CDR3 DNA reads TGTGCCAGCAGCGTAGCTTGGAGAGCGGGGCTAAACAATGAGCAGTTCTTC.

This clonotype has only one observation. The rearrangement links TRBV7-9 to TRBJ1-2; TRBD1 agrees at 7 bases. Germline loops: CDR1 SEHNR, CDR2 FQNEAQ (reference sequence). V shed 0 bases and J 7 bases; nucleotides not matched to a gene: 14. The CDR3 sequence is 17 residues long. The CDR3 DNA is TGTGCCAGCAGCTTAGCGCTTATCGGCAGGGGGGTTCGTGGCTACACCTTC. Translated: CASSLALIGRGVRGYTF.

This clonotype was observed a few times. This chain joins TRBV10-3 and TRBJ2-1; the match to TRBD1 covers 7 bases. The last part of the DNA fits TRBJ2-7 better; the J call may be wrong. The CDR3 is 15 amino acids. Looked up from germline, CDR1 is ENHRY and CDR2 is SYGVKD. CDR3 sequence: CATQPTGSSYNEQYF. CDR3 bases: TGTGCCACCCAACCGACAGGGAGCTCCTACAATGAGCAGTACTTC.

The rearrangement links TRBV27 to TRBJ2-7, with D perhaps being TRBD1 or TRBD2 (6 bases each). This CDR3 is built from 15 residues. Deletions cut 5 bases from V and 2 bases from J, with 16 bases between. Germline-derived CDR1 and CDR2 are MNHEY and SMNVEV (reference sequence). The CDR3 DNA is TGTGCCAGCAGTCCCCGGGGGCAGGGGACCTACGAGCAGTACTTC. As protein: CASSPRGQGTYEQYF.

The chain has TRBV25-1 and TRBJ2-5; D assignment may be TRBD1 or TRBD2 (7 bases each). V shed 8 bases and J shed 5 bases, with 18 bases lying between them. The CDR3 length is 14 residues. Germline V gene sequence: CDR1 MGHDK, CDR2 SYGVNS. CDR3 DNA: TGTGCCAGCTCCCAACAGGGGCGGGGGGAGACCCAGTACTTC. It encodes CASSQQGRGETQYF.

The V call is TRBV29-1, the J call TRBJ1-2; the D is unclear. V was cut by 4 bases and J by 7 bases, with 1 base left in between. Per germline, CDR1 SQVTM and CDR2 ANQGSEA. The length of the CDR3 is 8 residues. The CDR3 DNA reads as TGCAGCGTTGCTGGCTACACCTTC. Its translation is CSVAGYTF.

This clonotype was seen more than once but under ten times. The chain carries TRBV6-5 and TRBJ2-1, with 8 bases that match TRBD2. Trimming removed 6 bases from V and 7 bases from J; junction bases left unmatched: 5. Germline CDR1 MNHEY, CDR2 SVGAGI. This CDR3 has 13 residues. The CDR3 DNA is TGTGCCAGCAGCCGCGGGGGGAAGAATGAGCAGTTCTTC. The encoded protein is CASSRGGKNEQFF.